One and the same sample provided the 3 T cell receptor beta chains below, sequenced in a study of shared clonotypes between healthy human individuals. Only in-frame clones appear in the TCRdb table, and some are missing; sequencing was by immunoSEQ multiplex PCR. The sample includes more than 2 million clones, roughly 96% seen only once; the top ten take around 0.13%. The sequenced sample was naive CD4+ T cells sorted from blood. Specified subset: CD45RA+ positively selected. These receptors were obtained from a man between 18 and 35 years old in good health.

The DNA of the CDR3 is TGCGCCAGCAGTGAGACCTCCAGGGCGAGCTCCTATAATTCACCCCTCCACTTT. Amino acids: CASSETSRASSYNSPLHF. This rearrangement joins TRBV10-2 to TRBJ1-6, with D possibly being TRBD1 (5 bases). The CDR3 length is 18 residues. Germline CDR1 is WSHSY and CDR2 is SAAADI. The ends were cut back, 2 bases at V and 0 bases at J, with 14 bases in the middle.

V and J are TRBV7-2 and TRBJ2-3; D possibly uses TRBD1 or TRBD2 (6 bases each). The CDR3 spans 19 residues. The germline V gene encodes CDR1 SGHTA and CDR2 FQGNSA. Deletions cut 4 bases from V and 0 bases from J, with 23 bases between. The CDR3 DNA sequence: TGTGCCAGCAGCTCCCCCGGTCGGAGGGGGAGCCTTAGCACAGATACGCAGTATTTT. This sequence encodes CASSSPGRRGSLSTDTQYF.

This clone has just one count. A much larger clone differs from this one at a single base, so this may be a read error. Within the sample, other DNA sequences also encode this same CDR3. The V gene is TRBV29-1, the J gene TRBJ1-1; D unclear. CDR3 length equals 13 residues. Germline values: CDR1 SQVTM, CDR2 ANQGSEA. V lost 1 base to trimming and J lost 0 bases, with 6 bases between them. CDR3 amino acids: CSVEGRMNTEAFF. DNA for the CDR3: TGCAGCGTTGAAGGACGGATGAACACTGAAGCTTTCTTT.